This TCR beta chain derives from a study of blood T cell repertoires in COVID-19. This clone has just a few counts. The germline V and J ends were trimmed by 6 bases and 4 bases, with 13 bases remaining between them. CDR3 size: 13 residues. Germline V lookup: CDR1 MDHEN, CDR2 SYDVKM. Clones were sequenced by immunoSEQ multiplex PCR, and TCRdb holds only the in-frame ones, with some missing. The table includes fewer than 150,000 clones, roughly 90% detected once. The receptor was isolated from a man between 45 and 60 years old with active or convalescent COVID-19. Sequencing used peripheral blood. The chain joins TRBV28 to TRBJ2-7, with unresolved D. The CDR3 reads CASSQDYRYEQYF. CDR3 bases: TGTGCCAGCAGCCAGGATTATCGATACGAGCAGTACTTC.